The source of this T cell receptor (beta chain) is a study of control samples from healthy donors and cancer patients. The table came from immunoSEQ multiplex PCR; TCRdb's copy has only in-frame clones and leaves some out. Among 150,000 to 200,000 clones listed, almost 90% were seen once. The V segment lost 5 bases and the J segment 6 bases; nucleotides outside the gene matches: 1. CDR3 length equals 15 residues. Germline V gene data show CDR1 as SGHVS and CDR2 as FNYEAQ. The sequenced sample consisted of blood. The TCR comes from a man younger than 35 in good health. The chain couples TRBV7-6 to TRBJ2-1; TRBD2 aligns across 16 bases. The CDR3: CASSGTSGGANEQFF. CDR3 DNA sequence: TGTGCCAGCAGCGGGACTAGCGGGGGGGCCAATGAGCAGTTCTTC.